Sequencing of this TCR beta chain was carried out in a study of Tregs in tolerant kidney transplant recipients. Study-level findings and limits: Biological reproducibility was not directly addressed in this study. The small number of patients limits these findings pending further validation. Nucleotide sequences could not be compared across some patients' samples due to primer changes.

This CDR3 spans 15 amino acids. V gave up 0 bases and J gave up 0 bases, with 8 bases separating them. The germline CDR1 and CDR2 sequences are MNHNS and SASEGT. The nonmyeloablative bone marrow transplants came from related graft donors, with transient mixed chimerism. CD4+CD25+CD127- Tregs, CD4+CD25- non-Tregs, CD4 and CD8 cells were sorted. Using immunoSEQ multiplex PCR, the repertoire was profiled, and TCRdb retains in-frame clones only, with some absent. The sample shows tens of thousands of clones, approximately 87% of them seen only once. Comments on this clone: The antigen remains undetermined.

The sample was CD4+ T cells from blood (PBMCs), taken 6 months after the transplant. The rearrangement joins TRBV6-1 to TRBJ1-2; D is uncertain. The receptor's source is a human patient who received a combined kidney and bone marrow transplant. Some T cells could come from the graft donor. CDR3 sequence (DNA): TGTGCCAGCAGTGAAGCGTCGGGGTCTAACTATGGCTACACCTTC. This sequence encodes CASSEASGSNYGYTF.